These 19 T cell receptor beta chains were sequenced from one sample in a study of sequential checkpoint blockade in melanoma. Noted treatment: randomized to nivolumab then ipilimumab (arm A) or the reverse (arm B). Sequencing was performed with immunoSEQ multiplex PCR; in TCRdb, only in-frame clones are kept and a portion is missing. The table lists about 29,000 clones, approximately 75% of them singletons. The material was CD8+ T cells sorted from blood (inferred from file names), obtained from a patient given nivolumab and ipilimumab in sequence. The origin of the receptors is a human donor with melanoma.

The rearrangement links TRBV14 to TRBJ2-1; 8 bases agree with TRBD2. This CDR3 region has 14 residues. With V trimmed by 4 bases and J by 9 bases, 8 bases remained unmatched. CDR1 is SGHDN, CDR2 FVKESK, per germline. Written as DNA, the CDR3 is TGTGCCAGCAGCCCGTGGTCCGCGGGGGGTGAGCAGTTCTTC. Its protein is CASSPWSAGGEQFF.

The chain employs TRBV11-2 and TRBJ2-7; a weak D match, TRBD1 (6 bases). CDR1 SGHAT and CDR2 FQNNGV come from the germline V gene. The CDR3 spans 11 residues. Trimming took off 5 bases at V and 5 bases at J, with 7 bases between the two ends. This CDR3 is CASSHRDEQYF. The CDR3 region has the DNA TGTGCCAGCAGCCACAGGGACGAGCAGTACTTC.

The J gene is TRBJ1-6, the V gene TRBV7-9; the D gene is possibly TRBD1 (6 bases). The V end lost 0 bases, the J end lost 11 bases, and 11 bases lay between the germline ends. This CDR3 is 14 amino acids long. CDR1 is SEHNR, CDR2 FQNEAQ, per germline (reference sequence). CDR3 DNA sequence: TGTGCCAGCAGCTTAGCGGGGGGGCATCCACCCCTCCACTTT. It is translated as CASSLAGGHPPLHF.

This clone showed up just once. The same CDR3 also results from other DNA sequences found in this sample. The V call is TRBV19, the J call TRBJ1-5; D unclear. The V end was cut by 3 bases, the J end by 4 bases, with 7 bases between. Germline V gene sequence: CDR1 LNHDA, CDR2 SQIVND (reference sequence). The CDR3 is 13 amino acids. In nucleotides, the CDR3 is TGTGCCAGTAGTATCGGAGGGAATCAGCCCCAGCATTTT. Its translation: CASSIGGNQPQHF.

This clone ranks as medium-sized. The chain uses TRBV7-3 and TRBJ2-1, with no clear D. The germline V gene has CDR1 SGHTA and CDR2 FQGTGA. Trimming removed 3 bases from V and 6 bases from J, with 9 bases in between. The CDR3 has 13 amino acids. The CDR3 DNA reads as TGTGCCAGCAGCTTCGATTCAGGCAATGAGCAGTTCTTC. Translation: CASSFDSGNEQFF.

The J gene is TRBJ2-1, the V gene TRBV19; a weak D match, TRBD2 (5 bases). The germline V gene has CDR1 LNHDA and CDR2 SQIVND (reference sequence). Trimming removed 0 bases from V and 4 bases from J, with 10 bases in between. The CDR3 sequence is 15 residues long. CDR3 bases: TGTGCCAGTAGTATAGATAAGGGAGCTTACAATGAGCAGTTCTTC. It translates to CASSIDKGAYNEQFF.

V usage is TRBV11-2 and J usage is TRBJ2-1; D gene unclear. The CDR3 consists of 11 residues. Germline V gives CDR1 SGHAT, CDR2 FQNNGV. V lost 5 bases to trimming and J lost 4 bases, with 3 bases between them. CDR3 coding DNA: TGTGCCAGCAGCGCGTACAATGAGCAGTTCTTC. Translating gives CASSAYNEQFF.

This chain links TRBV4-2 with TRBJ2-7; 7 bases are shared with TRBD2. Germline CDR1 LGHNA, CDR2 YNFKEQ. The CDR3 is 14 amino acids. J lost 10 bases, V lost 1 base, and 10 bases had no gene match. The CDR3 loop is CASSQGGGAGIQYF. For the CDR3, the DNA is TGTGCCAGCAGCCAAGGGGGGGGAGCGGGGATACAGTACTTC.

This clone appeared many times. This chain links TRBV7-2 with TRBJ2-7; D is unclear. CDR1 and CDR2 from the germline V gene are SGHTA and FQGNSA. CDR3 length equals 12 residues. V was cut by 3 bases and J by 5 bases, with 8 bases left in between. CDR3 sequence reads: CASSLRLHEQYF. CDR3 DNA: TGTGCCAGCAGCTTGCGGCTCCACGAGCAGTACTTC.

The rearrangement uses TRBV5-6 and TRBJ1-1; D remains ambiguous. The CDR3 extends over 14 amino acids. Trimming removed 3 bases from V and 3 bases from J, with 12 bases in between. CDR1 and CDR2 from the germline V gene are SGHDT and YYEEEE. The CDR3 is CASSSGVWDTEAFF. In DNA form, the CDR3 reads TGTGCCAGCAGCTCCGGGGTTTGGGACACTGAAGCTTTCTTT.

The chain recombines TRBV2 with TRBJ2-7, with 7 bases identical to TRBD2. The ends lost 4 bases at V and 2 bases at J; junction bases unmatched: 5. The CDR3 is 14 residues long. The germline V gene has CDR1 SNHLY and CDR2 FYNNEI. The CDR3 nucleotides are TGTGCCAGCAGTGCCGGGGGGATCCCCTACGAGCAGTACTTC. Protein sequence: CASSAGGIPYEQYF.

This clone was observed a few times. The V gene is TRBV5-4, the J gene TRBJ2-3; possible D gene TRBD2, 7 bases. Trimming stripped 6 bases from V and 1 base from J, with 15 bases between. The CDR3 is 15 residues long. Germline CDR1 is SGHNT and CDR2 is YYREEE (reference sequence). CDR3 DNA: TGTGCCAGCACCCCCCGGGGGGCAGGCACAGATACGCAGTATTTT. Translating it yields CASTPRGAGTDTQYF.

The V gene is TRBV7-8, the J gene TRBJ2-6; a weak D match, TRBD2 (5 bases). Germline V CDR1 and CDR2: SGHVS, FQNEAQ. This CDR3 is built from 19 residues. V lost 1 base, J lost 1 base, and 17 bases lay in between. Here the CDR3 reads CASSLGPGLRRSGANVLTF. In DNA, the CDR3 is TGTGCCAGCAGCTTAGGCCCCGGCCTGAGGAGGTCTGGGGCCAACGTCCTGACTTTC.

As DNA, the CDR3 is TGTGCCAGCAGCCCTAGGACTAGCGCCGACCAAGAGACCCAGTACTTC. Translating gives CASSPRTSADQETQYF. V gene TRBV9 combines with J gene TRBJ2-5; 9 bases fit TRBD2. The germline V gene has CDR1 SGDLS and CDR2 YYNGEE. Trimming cost V 4 bases and J 0 bases; bases outside gene matches: 7. The CDR3 has 16 amino acids.

This chain links TRBV9 with TRBJ2-5, with D perhaps TRBD1 (6 bases). The J call may be incorrect, as the DNA end agrees better with TRBJ2-7. The CDR3 consists of 14 residues. Germline V gene sequence: CDR1 SGDLS, CDR2 YYNGEE. The CDR3 is CASSLGDTTYEQYF. The CDR3 nucleotides read TGTGCCAGCAGCCTAGGGGACACTACCTACGAGCAGTACTTC.

This clone showed up just a few times. The chain links TRBV18 to TRBJ1-5; maybe TRBD1 (6 bases). With 2 bases removed from V and 5 bases from J, the gap between germline ends came to 10 bases. CDR3 size: 14 residues. CDR1 KGHSH and CDR2 LQKENI come from the germline V gene. Here the CDR3 reads CASSPTGYDQPQHF. The CDR3 coding sequence is TGTGCCAGCTCACCAACAGGGTACGATCAGCCCCAGCATTTT.

The chain combines TRBV9 with TRBJ1-6; 7 nucleotides agree with TRBD1. CDR1 and CDR2 (germline): SGDLS, YYNGEE. The CDR3 extends over 16 amino acids. The trim removed 3 bases at V and 5 bases at J, leaving 8 bases unmatched. The chain's CDR3 is CASSAFGTVDNSPLHF. The CDR3 coding sequence is TGTGCCAGCAGCGCCTTCGGGACAGTAGATAATTCACCCCTCCACTTT. Using reference TRBV9 and TRBJ1-6 for the parts outside the CDR3, the full variable domain is DSGVTQTPKHLITATGQRVTLRCSPRSGDLSVYWYQQSLDQGLQFLIQYYNGEERAKGNILERFSAQQFPDLHSELNLSSLELGDSALYFCASSAFGTVDNSPLHFGNGTRLTVT.

J is TRBJ2-1 and V is TRBV28; D gene unclear. The CDR3 covers 11 residues. Deletions cut 9 bases from V and 6 bases from J, with 9 bases between. The V gene's germline CDR1 is MDHEN and CDR2 SYDVKM. CDR3 nucleotides: TGTGCCAGTACCCTGGCCAATGAGCAGTTCTTC. Its protein product is CASTLANEQFF.

This sequence joins TRBV9 and TRBJ2-1; TRBD1 is a possible D gene (6 bases). The germline V and J ends were trimmed by 1 base and 2 bases, with 22 bases remaining between them. The length of the CDR3 is 19 residues. CDR1 is SGDLS, CDR2 YYNGEE, per germline. The CDR3 region has the DNA TGTGCCAGCAGCGTAAACCCCAAACGGACAGTACTCGCCTACAATGAGCAGTTCTTC. Amino acid sequence: CASSVNPKRTVLAYNEQFF. Looking up the rest from reference TRBV9 and TRBJ2-1 gives the full variable domain: DSGVTQTPKHLITATGQRVTLRCSPRSGDLSVYWYQQSLDQGLQFLIQYYNGEERAKGNILERFSAQQFPDLHSELNLSSLELGDSALYFCASSVNPKRTVLAYNEQFFGPGTRLTVL.